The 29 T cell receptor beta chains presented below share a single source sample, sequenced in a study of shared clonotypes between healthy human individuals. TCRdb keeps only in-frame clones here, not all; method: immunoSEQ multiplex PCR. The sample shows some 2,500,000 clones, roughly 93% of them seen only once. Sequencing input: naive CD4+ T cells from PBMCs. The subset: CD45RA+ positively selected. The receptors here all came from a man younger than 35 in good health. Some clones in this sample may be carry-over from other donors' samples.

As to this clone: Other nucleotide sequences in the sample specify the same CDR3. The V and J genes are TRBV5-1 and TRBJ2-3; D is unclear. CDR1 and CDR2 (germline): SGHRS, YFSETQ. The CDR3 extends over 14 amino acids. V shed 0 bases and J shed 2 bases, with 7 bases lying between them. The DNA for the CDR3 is TGCGCCAGCAGCTTGGGTGGCATCACAGATACGCAGTATTTT. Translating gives CASSLGGITDTQYF.

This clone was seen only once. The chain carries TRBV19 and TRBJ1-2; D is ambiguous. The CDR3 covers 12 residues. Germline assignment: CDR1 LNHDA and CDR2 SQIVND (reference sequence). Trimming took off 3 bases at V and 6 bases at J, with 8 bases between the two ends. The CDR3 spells CASSIFPHGYTF. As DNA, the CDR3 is TGTGCCAGTAGTATCTTCCCACATGGCTACACCTTC.

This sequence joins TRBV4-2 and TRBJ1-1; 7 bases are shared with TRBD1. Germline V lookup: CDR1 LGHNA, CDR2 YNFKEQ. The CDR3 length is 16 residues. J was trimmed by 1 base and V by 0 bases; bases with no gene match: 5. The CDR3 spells CASSQDMRQGNTEAFF. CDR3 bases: TGTGCCAGCAGCCAAGATATGCGACAGGGGAACACTGAAGCTTTCTTT.

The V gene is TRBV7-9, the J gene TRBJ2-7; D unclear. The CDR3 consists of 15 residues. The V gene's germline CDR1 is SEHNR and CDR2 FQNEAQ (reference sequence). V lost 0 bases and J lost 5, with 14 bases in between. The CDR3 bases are TGTGCCAGCAGCTTAGCGGAGCAGTGGGGTAACGAGCAGTACTTC. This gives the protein CASSLAEQWGNEQYF.

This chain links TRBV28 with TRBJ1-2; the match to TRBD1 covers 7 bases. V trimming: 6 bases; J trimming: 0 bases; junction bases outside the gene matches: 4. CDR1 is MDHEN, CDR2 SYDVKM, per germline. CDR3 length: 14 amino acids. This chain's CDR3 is CASRPTGPNYGYTF. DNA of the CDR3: TGTGCCAGCAGGCCGACAGGGCCTAACTATGGCTACACCTTC.

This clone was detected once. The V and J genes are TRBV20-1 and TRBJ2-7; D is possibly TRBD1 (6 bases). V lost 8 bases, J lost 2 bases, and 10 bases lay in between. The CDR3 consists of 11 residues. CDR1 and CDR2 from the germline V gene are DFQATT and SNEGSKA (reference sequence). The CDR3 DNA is TGCAGTCCAAGGGACACCTACGAGCAGTACTTC. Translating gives CSPRDTYEQYF.

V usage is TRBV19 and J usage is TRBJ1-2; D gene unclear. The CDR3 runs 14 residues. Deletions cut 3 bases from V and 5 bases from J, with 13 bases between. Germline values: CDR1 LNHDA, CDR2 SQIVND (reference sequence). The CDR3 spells CASSIRTVVYGYTF. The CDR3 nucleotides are TGTGCCAGTAGTATCCGGACGGTAGTTTATGGCTACACCTTC.

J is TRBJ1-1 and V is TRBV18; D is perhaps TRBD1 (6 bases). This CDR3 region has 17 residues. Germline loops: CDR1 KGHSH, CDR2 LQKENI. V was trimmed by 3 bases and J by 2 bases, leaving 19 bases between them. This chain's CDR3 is CASSPPSRGHINTEAFF. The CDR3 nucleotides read TGTGCCAGCTCACCCCCATCTAGGGGACACATAAACACTGAAGCTTTCTTT.

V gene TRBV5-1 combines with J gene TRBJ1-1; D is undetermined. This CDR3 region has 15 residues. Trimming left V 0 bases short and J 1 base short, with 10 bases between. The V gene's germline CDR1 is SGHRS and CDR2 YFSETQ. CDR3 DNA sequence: TGCGCCAGCAGCTTGGGGGGAGGACCGAACACTGAAGCTTTCTTT. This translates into CASSLGGGPNTEAFF.

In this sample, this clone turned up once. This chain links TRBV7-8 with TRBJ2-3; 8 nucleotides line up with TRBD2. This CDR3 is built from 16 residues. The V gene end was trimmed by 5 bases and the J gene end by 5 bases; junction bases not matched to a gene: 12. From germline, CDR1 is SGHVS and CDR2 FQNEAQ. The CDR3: CASSRLALLTGDTQYF. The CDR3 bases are TGTGCCAGCAGCCGACTAGCGCTATTAACGGGAGATACGCAGTATTTT. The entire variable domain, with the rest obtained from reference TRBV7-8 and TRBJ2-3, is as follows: GAGVSQSPRYKVAKRGQDVALRCDPISGHVSLFWYQQALGQGPEFLTYFQNEAQLDKSGLPSDRFFAERPEGSVSTLKIQRTQQEDSAVYLCASSRLALLTGDTQYFGPGTRLTVL.

In nucleotides, the CDR3 is TGTGCCAGCCGTCGACAGGGGGCGTACGAGCAGTACTTC. It specifies CASRRQGAYEQYF. This chain connects TRBV6-1 to TRBJ2-7, with 10 bases fitting TRBD1. Germline V gene data show CDR1 as MNHNS and CDR2 as SASEGT. J lost 4 bases, V lost 8 bases, and 5 bases had no gene match. This CDR3 comprises 13 residues.

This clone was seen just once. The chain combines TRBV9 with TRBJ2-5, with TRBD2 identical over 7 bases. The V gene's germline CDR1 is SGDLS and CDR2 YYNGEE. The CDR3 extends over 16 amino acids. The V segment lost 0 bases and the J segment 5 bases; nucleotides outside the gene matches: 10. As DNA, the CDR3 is TGTGCCAGCAGCGTAGGCGGTTGGGGCGGGAGTGAGACCCAGTACTTC. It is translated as CASSVGGWGGSETQYF.

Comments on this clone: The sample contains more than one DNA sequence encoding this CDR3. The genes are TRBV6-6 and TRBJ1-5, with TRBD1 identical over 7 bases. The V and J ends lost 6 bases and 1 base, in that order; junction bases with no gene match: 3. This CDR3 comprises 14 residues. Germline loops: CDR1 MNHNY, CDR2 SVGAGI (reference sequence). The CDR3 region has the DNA TGTGCCAGCAGACCAGGGGGGAGCAATCAGCCCCAGCATTTT. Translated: CASRPGGSNQPQHF.

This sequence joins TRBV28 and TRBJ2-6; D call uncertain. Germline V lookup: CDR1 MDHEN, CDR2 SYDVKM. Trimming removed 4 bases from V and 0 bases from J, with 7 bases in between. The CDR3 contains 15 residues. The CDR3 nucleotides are TGTGCCAGCAGTTCTTGGAGCTCTGGGGCCAACGTCCTGACTTTC. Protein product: CASSSWSSGANVLTF.

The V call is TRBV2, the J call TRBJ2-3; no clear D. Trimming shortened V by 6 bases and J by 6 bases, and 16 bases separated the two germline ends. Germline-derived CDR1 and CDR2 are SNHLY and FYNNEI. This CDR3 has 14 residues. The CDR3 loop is CASSVGRLPDTQYF. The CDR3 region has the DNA TGTGCCAGCAGCGTGGGTCGTCTGCCCGATACGCAGTATTTT.

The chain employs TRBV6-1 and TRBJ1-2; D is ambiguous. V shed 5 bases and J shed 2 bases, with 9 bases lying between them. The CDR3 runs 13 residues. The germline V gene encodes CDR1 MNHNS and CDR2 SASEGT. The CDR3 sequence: CASSPTPNYGYTF. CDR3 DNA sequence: TGTGCCAGCAGTCCGACACCGAACTATGGCTACACCTTC.

The CDR3 nucleotides read TGTGCCAGCAGTCTTCGGACAGGGCCAACCCAAGAGACCCAGTACTTC. Translation gives CASSLRTGPTQETQYF. The chain couples TRBV28 to TRBJ2-5; 8 nucleotides align to TRBD1. Germline values: CDR1 MDHEN, CDR2 SYDVKM. The CDR3 sequence is 16 residues long. The V gene end was trimmed by 5 bases and the J gene end by 1 base; junction bases not matched to a gene: 9.

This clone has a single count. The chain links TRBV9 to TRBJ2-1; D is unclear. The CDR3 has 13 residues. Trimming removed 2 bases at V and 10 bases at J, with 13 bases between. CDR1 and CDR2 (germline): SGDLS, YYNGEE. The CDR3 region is CASSVWTTTEQFF. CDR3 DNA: TGTGCCAGCAGCGTTTGGACCACCACAGAGCAGTTCTTC.

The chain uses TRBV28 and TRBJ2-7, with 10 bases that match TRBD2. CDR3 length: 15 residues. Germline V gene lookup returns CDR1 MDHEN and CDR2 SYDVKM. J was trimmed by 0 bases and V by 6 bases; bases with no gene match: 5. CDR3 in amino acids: CASSQTSGVSYEQYF. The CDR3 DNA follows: TGTGCCAGCAGCCAAACTAGCGGGGTCTCCTACGAGCAGTACTTC.

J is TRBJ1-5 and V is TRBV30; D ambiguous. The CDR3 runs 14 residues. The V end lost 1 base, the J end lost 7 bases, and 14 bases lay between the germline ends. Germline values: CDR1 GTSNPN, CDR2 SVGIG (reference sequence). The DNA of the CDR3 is TGTGCCTGGAGTGCGACCTTCCCGGAGCAGCCCCAGCATTTT. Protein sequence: CAWSATFPEQPQHF.

The CDR3, as DNA: TGCGCCAGCAGCCAAGAACAGGAGAGGGAGACCCAGTACTTC. Its translation is CASSQEQERETQYF. The chain is built from TRBV4-3 and TRBJ2-5, with TRBD1 as a possible D gene (5 bases). CDR1 LGHNA and CDR2 YSLEER come from the germline V gene. Trimming cost V 0 bases and J 5 bases, with 10 bases left between them. The CDR3 is made up of 14 amino acids.

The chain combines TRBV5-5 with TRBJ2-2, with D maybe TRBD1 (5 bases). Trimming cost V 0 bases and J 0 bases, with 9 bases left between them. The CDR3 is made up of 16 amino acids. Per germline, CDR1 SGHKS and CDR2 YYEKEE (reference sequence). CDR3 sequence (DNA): TGTGCCAGCAGCTTGGTGCCACAGGCGAACACCGGGGAGCTGTTTTTT. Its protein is CASSLVPQANTGELFF.

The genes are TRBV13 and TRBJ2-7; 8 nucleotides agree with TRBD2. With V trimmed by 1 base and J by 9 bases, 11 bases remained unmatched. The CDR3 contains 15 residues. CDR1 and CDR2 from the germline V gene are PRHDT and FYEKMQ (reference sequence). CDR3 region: CASSLETSGLRGQYF. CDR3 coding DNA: TGTGCCAGCAGCTTAGAAACTAGCGGACTACGAGGGCAGTACTTC.

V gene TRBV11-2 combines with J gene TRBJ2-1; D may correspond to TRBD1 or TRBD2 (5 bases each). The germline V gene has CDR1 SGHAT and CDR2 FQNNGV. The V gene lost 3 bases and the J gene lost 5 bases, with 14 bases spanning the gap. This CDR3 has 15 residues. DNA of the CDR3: TGTGCCAGCAGCTTGGCCGGGACCACCGACAATGAGCAGTTCTTC. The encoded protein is CASSLAGTTDNEQFF.

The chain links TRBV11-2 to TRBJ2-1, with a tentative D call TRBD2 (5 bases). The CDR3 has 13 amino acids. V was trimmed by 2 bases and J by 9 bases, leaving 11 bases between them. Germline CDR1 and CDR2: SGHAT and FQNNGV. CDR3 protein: CASSLWTRAEQFF. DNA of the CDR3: TGTGCCAGCAGCTTATGGACTCGCGCTGAGCAGTTCTTC.

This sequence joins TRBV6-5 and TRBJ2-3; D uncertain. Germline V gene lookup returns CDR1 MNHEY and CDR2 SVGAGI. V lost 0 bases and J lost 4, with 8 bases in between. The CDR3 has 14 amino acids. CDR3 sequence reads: CASSYSPDPDTQYF. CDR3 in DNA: TGTGCCAGCAGTTACTCGCCCGACCCAGATACGCAGTATTTT.

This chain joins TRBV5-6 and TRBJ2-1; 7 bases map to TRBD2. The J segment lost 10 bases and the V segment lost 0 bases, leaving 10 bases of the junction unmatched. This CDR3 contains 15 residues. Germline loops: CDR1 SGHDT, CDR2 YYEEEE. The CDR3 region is CASSLVPYEAGEQFF. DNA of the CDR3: TGTGCCAGCAGCTTGGTCCCTTATGAAGCGGGAGAGCAGTTCTTC. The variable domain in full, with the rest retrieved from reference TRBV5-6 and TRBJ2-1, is DAGVTQSPTHLIKTRGQQVTLRCSPKSGHDTVSWYQQALGQGPQFIFQYYEEEERQRGNFPDRFSGHQFPNYSSELNVNALLLGDSALYLCASSLVPYEAGEQFFGPGTRLTVL.

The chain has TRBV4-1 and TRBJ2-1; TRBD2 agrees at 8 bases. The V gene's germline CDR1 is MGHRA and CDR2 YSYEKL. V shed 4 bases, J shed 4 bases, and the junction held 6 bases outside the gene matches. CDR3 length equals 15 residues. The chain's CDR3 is CASSRGAGEYNEQFF. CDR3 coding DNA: TGCGCCAGCAGCCGGGGAGCGGGAGAGTACAATGAGCAGTTCTTC.

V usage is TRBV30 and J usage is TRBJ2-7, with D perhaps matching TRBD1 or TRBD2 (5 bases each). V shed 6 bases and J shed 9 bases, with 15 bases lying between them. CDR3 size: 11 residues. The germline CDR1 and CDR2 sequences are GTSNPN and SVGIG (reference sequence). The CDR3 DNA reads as TGTGCCTGCGGGGACCTAAATTCGCAGTACTTC. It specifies CACGDLNSQYF.